This T cell receptor (beta chain) comes out of a study of human T cells and chemical hapten exposure. For the study at large: Application of 0.01% DPC to the upper back was done by patch test, with a reading at 6 days.

This clonotype was found many times. Specified time point: patch test 2, 6 weeks after DPC sensitization. Treatment described: therapeutic diphenylcyclopropenone sensitization with weekly scalp DPC. Original data processing: Samples ranged from about 23,224 to 690,600 TCRs, with a median of roughly 96,000. TCRdb processed the RACE reads anew with MiXCR; each CDR3 protein has one entry. V and J calls and clone size were set by TCRdb, not the authors. This table holds some 80,000 distinct CDR3 sequences, roughly 10% found once. J lost 8 bases, V lost 8 bases, and 13 bases had no gene match. CDR1 and CDR2 (germline): SNHLY, FYNNEI. The CDR3 runs to 15 residues.

The starting material was whole blood, obtained in connection with sensitization to the hapten diphenylcyclopropenone (DPC). The V and J genes are TRBV2 and TRBJ2-1, with 9 positions matching TRBD1. The receptor's source is a woman aged 25 to 39 with alopecia areata. Some clones in this sample may be carry-over from other donors' samples. CDR3 loop: CASGGTGSLGYEQFF. The CDR3 bases are TGTGCCAGCGGAGGGACAGGGAGCTTGGGCTATGAGCAGTTCTTC.